This paragraph reports one T cell receptor beta chain. Repertoires were generated with immunoSEQ multiplex PCR, while TCRdb's copy carries only in-frame clones and drops some. The sample holds around 100,000 clones; 80% to 95% are singletons and the top ten take about 3.2%. These data originate in a study of T cell changes during pregnancy in multiple sclerosis. Unmatched junction bases numbered 8, after V lost 5 bases and J lost 6 bases. The CDR3 is 14 residues long. Germline V gene lookup returns CDR1 SEHNR and CDR2 FQNEAQ (reference sequence). This TCR was recovered from a female donor with multiple sclerosis, enrolled in a pregnancy study. The V call is TRBV7-9, the J call TRBJ1-1; TRBD1 agrees at 8 bases. The starting material was peripheral blood, obtained after pregnancy. The CDR3 loop is CASSTGQGGAEAFF. CDR3 DNA sequence: TGTGCCAGCAGCACCGGACAGGGTGGAGCTGAAGCTTTCTTT.